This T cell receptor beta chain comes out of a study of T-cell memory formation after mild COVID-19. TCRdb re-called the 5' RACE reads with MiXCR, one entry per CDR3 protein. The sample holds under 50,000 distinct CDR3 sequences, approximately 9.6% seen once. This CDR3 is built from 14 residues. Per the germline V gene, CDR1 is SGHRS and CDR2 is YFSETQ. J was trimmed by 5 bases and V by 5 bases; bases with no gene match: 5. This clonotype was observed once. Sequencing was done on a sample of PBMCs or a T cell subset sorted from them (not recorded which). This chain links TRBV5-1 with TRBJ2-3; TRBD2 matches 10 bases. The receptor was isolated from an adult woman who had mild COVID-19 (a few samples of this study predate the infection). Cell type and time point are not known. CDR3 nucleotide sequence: TGCGCCAGCAGAGCGGGAGGGCCGATAGATACGCAGTATTTT. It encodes CASRAGGPIDTQYF.